This T cell receptor beta chain was observed in a study of cytomegalovirus exposure and HLA in healthy donors. Study-wide context: Some 85 million unique TCRs, all from HLA-typed donors, were included in an early release of the data.

The PCR had 60 Vbeta and 13 Jbeta primers. Only in-frame clones appear in the TCRdb table, and some are missing; sequencing was by immunoSEQ multiplex PCR. The repertoire holds 150,000 to 200,000 clones, with 80% to 85% as singletons. V trimming: 2 bases; J trimming: 4 bases; junction bases outside the gene matches: 4. The CDR3 spans 15 residues. CDR1 LGHNA and CDR2 YSLEER come from the germline V gene. The chain joins TRBV4-3 to TRBJ1-5; the match to TRBD1 covers 8 bases. The receptor was derived from a boy younger than 18 in good health and CMV-seronegative. Sequencing was performed on PBMCs. CDR3 DNA sequence: TGCGCCAGCAGCCAAAGCCGGGACAGGAATCAGCCCCAGCATTTT. It specifies CASSQSRDRNQPQHF.